Listed below are T cell receptor beta chains from one sample, sequenced in a study of T-cell reconstitution after alpha-beta-depleted transplantation in children. TCRdb fed the PCR reads into MiXCR, producing one record per CDR3 protein. The repertoire includes about 410,000 distinct CDR3 sequences, 20% of them detected once, and around 4% sits in the top ten. The input for sequencing was PBMCs from the stem cell graft donor, taken from the stem cell graft. Receptors were obtained from a human donor who donated a stem cell graft to a child with acute myeloid leukemia. The conserved cysteine and the conserved F or W are not part of the CDR3 here. Some rows mark clone size as missing; the rest say once, few, many or name a class of expanded clone.

cdr3_aa clone_size v_call
SVRPGTGSYEQY many TRBV29-1
ASSQSWGSPAGELF NA TRBV4-3
ASSVPGGTGNQPQH NA TRBV6-1
SVEKGTSGYEQY many TRBV29-1
ASNDRGISNYGYT NA TRBV6-1
SAQRTGWSDEQF NA TRBV20-1
SVVPPISGDPEAF NA TRBV29-1
ASRPGLAGEVGAYNEQF NA TRBV12-3/TRBV12-4
ASGQLNEKLF NA TRBV2
ATSEARGGLF NA TRBV24-1
ASSLVNSGSSYNEQF many TRBV11-2
ASGSRTPAYNEQF NA TRBV28
SARAGTSGRYEQF few TRBV20-1
ASSLGQGKYEQY NA TRBV5-5
ASRVTESSYNSPLH NA TRBV27
ASSLVGDTLTYEQY NA TRBV7-2
ASGEGGYNSPLH few TRBV2
ASSLPRSSSYNEQF NA TRBV5-1
ASSPRYEQY many TRBV12-3/TRBV12-4
ASSLISGGWAYNEQF NA TRBV12-3/TRBV12-4
ASRASGNTIY few TRBV6-5
ASRKLYEQY few TRBV6-5
SVVRTGGEQY many TRBV29-1
SAAMSQLGGRLF few TRBV20-1
ASSQKPGGQY few TRBV5-6
ASSEVDWTGS few TRBV2
ASSQGDRYTDTQY NA TRBV4-1
ASSEGAGTGGEKLF few TRBV6-1
SVGAGGRALGSEQY few TRBV29-1
ASSFSREASTDTQY few TRBV12-3/TRBV12-4
ASSREIAGVDDEQY few TRBV2
ASSQTERGGYEQY NA TRBV4-2
ASSGHWSSYEQY NA TRBV18
ASSATGGVEAEQY few TRBV12-3/TRBV12-4
AISEGTLESGNEQF NA TRBV10-3
ASSQVAGEPFFTDTQY NA TRBV4-2
ASSQDRGRAF few TRBV4-3
ASSYTPGQGLWDTQY few TRBV6-5
SARAHGTASNQPQH many TRBV20-1
ASSPSGAYEQY many TRBV5-1
ASSYMAGAWADTQY NA TRBV6-5
SARASEKYEQY many TRBV20-1
ASKNNSPLH few TRBV12-3/TRBV12-4
ASSLDRYEQY many TRBV5-1